A single sample is the source of the 5 T cell receptor beta chains below, sequenced in a study of blood T cells in healthy people across ages. A second PCR of 7 to 11 cycles used a sample-barcoded 5' primer and a J-beta primer mix. From the 5' RACE reads, TCRdb called clonotypes with MiXCR, one entry per CDR3 protein. Among 850,000 to 1,000,000 distinct CDR3 sequences listed, 51% were seen once. The sequencing input was blood. These receptors were obtained from a woman aged 60-75 years in good health.

The J gene is TRBJ1-5, the V gene TRBV20-1, with unresolved D. The germline V gene encodes CDR1 DFQATT and CDR2 SNEGSKA (reference sequence). The CDR3 totals 12 residues. V was trimmed by 2 bases and J by 3 bases, leaving 5 bases between them. This CDR3 reads CSARHVNQPQHF. Here the CDR3 DNA reads TGCAGTGCTAGACATGTCAATCAGCCCCAGCATTTT.

This clonotype occurred a few times. The chain has TRBV29-1 and TRBJ1-5; no clear D. The CDR3 has 12 residues. Germline CDR1 SQVTM, CDR2 ANQGSEA. V lost 7 bases and J lost 5, with 12 bases in between. The CDR3 is CSALERDQPQHF. The DNA of the CDR3 is TGCAGCGCCTTAGAACGGGATCAGCCCCAGCATTTT.

About this clonotype itself: At one boundary the junction diverges from the germline segment, which might be a read error. The chain uses TRBV18 and TRBJ2-1; 14 nucleotides line up with TRBD2. Germline V CDR1 and CDR2: KGHSH, LQKENI. The CDR3 spans 17 residues. The CDR3 is CACSPRLAGGSYNEQFF. CDR3 bases: TGTGCCTGCTCACCCAGACTAGCGGGAGGGTCCTACAATGAGCAGTTCTTC. Complete variable domain (other parts from reference TRBV18 and TRBJ2-1): NAGVMQNPRHLVRRRGQEARLRCSPMKGHSHVYWYRQLPEEGLKFMVYLQKENIIDESGMPKERFSAEFPKEGPSILRIQQVVRGDSAAYFCACSPRLAGGSYNEQFFGPGTRLTVL.

In this sample, this clonotype turned up a few times. This chain connects TRBV5-5 to TRBJ2-5, with 10 bases matching TRBD1. With 1 base clipped from V and 3 bases from J, the junction kept 6 bases outside the gene matches. Germline V gene data show CDR1 as SGHKS and CDR2 as YYEKEE (reference sequence). The CDR3 contains 16 residues. This CDR3 is CASSLRGTGEKETQYF. The CDR3 nucleotides are TGTGCCAGCAGCTTGCGGGGGACAGGGGAGAAAGAGACCCAGTACTTC.

This clonotype was found a few times. The chain is built from TRBV5-1 and TRBJ2-7; D may be TRBD1 (5 bases). There are 15 residues in the CDR3. V lost 3 bases and J 3 bases, leaving 16 bases between the germline ends. CDR1 is SGHRS, CDR2 YFSETQ, per germline. CDR3 loop: CASSSGPDTYYEQYF. As DNA, the CDR3 is TGCGCCAGCAGCTCGGGTCCGGACACCTACTACGAGCAGTACTTC.